The 11 T cell receptor beta chains given below trace back to one sample, sequenced in a study of identifying expanded T cells in peripheral blood. Using immunoSEQ multiplex PCR, the repertoire was profiled, and TCRdb retains in-frame clones only, with some absent. The data contain about 78,000 clones, almost 85% of them singletons. The sample was blood. These receptors all come from a person aged 18-70 years in good health.

This chain links TRBV28 with TRBJ2-5; TRBD1 matches 9 bases. Losses at the gene ends were 5 bases for V and 5 bases for J; bases not matched to a gene: 21. Germline values: CDR1 MDHEN, CDR2 SYDVKM. The CDR3 sequence is 19 residues long. CDR3 region: CASSPLRDRELLGRETQYF. CDR3 nucleotides: TGTGCCAGCAGTCCACTCCGGGACAGGGAACTTTTAGGGAGGGAGACCCAGTACTTC.

The V and J genes are TRBV7-8 and TRBJ1-5, with D unresolved. The germline gives CDR1 SGHVS, CDR2 FQNEAQ. Trimming stripped 5 bases from V and 0 bases from J, with 14 bases between. CDR3 length: 16 residues. The DNA of the CDR3 is TGTGCCAGCAGCCCGGATGCGGCTTCTAGCAATCAGCCCCAGCATTTT. Its translation: CASSPDAASSNQPQHF.

The V and J genes are TRBV19 and TRBJ1-2; TRBD1 might be the D (6 bases). Trimming took 6 bases from V and 4 from J, leaving 15 bases between them. Germline V lookup: CDR1 LNHDA, CDR2 SQIVND (reference sequence). The CDR3 runs 14 residues. Written as DNA, the CDR3 is TGTGCCAGTAGCCCGCGGGGGCAGGGCTATGGCTACACCTTC. This gives the protein CASSPRGQGYGYTF.

As concerns this clone: A read error may be the cause here, since a much bigger clone is one base away. The chain joins TRBV6-6 to TRBJ2-1; D possibly corresponds to TRBD2 (6 bases). The V gene's germline CDR1 is MNHNY and CDR2 SVGAGI (reference sequence). The CDR3 length is 13 residues. CDR3 bases: TGTGCCCGCAGCCTGGGGAGGTACAATGAGCAGTTCTTC. Residues: CARSLGRYNEQFF.

This clone showed up just once. The chain is built from TRBV7-2 and TRBJ2-3; D is uncertain. Between the trimmed V and J ends, which lost 5 bases and 5 bases, there was a span of 8 bases. Germline CDR1 and CDR2: SGHTA and FQGNSA. The CDR3 totals 12 residues. CDR3 in amino acids: CASSPSRDTQYF. CDR3 nucleotide sequence: TGTGCCAGCAGCCCGTCCCGAGATACGCAGTATTTT. Full variable domain (missing parts from reference TRBV7-2 and TRBJ2-3): GAGVSQSPSNKVTEKGKDVELRCDPISGHTALYWYRQSLGQGLEFLIYFQGNSAPDKSGLPSDRFSAERTGGSVSTLTIQRTQQEDSAVYLCASSPSRDTQYFGPGTRLTVL.

V usage is TRBV7-8 and J usage is TRBJ2-1; a weak D match, TRBD1 (6 bases). Looked up from germline, CDR1 is SGHVS and CDR2 is FQNEAQ. The CDR3 is 15 amino acids. The germline V and J ends were trimmed by 1 base and 3 bases, with 10 bases remaining between them. CDR3 coding DNA: TGTGCCAGCAGCTTAGGTGGCAGGGGCTACAATGAGCAGTTCTTC. Protein product: CASSLGGRGYNEQFF.

Only one count was recorded for this clone. The CDR3 protein is CASSQDGQSYEQYF. The CDR3 coding sequence is TGTGCCAGCAGCCAAGATGGCCAGTCCTACGAGCAGTACTTC. The chain couples TRBV4-2 to TRBJ2-7; D gene ambiguous. CDR3 size: 14 residues. V lost 0 bases to trimming and J lost 1 base, with 7 bases between them. The germline gives CDR1 LGHNA, CDR2 YNFKEQ.

CDR3 in DNA: TGTGCCACCCTAGCGGGGCTCTCCTACAATGAGCAGTTCTTC. Its protein is CATLAGLSYNEQFF. The rearrangement links TRBV10-3 to TRBJ2-1; 9 bases are shared with TRBD2. With 10 bases clipped from V and 0 bases from J, the junction kept 4 bases outside the gene matches. CDR3 size: 14 residues. The V gene's germline CDR1 is ENHRY and CDR2 SYGVKD.

The chain recombines TRBV9 with TRBJ2-1, with TRBD2 matching 9 bases. Trimming cost V 0 bases and J 2 bases; bases outside gene matches: 3. Germline loops: CDR1 SGDLS, CDR2 YYNGEE. The CDR3 covers 16 residues. CDR3 bases: TGTGCCAGCAGCGTAGCTAGCGGGATTACCTACAATGAGCAGTTCTTC. Translated, it gives CASSVASGITYNEQFF.

This clone was detected once. V usage is TRBV6-5 and J usage is TRBJ2-1; 9 nucleotides align to TRBD2. From germline, CDR1 is MNHEY and CDR2 SVGAGI. V shed 2 bases, J shed 8 bases, and the junction held 7 bases outside the gene matches. The CDR3 has 15 residues. The CDR3 is CASSYIAGEGDEQFF. The CDR3 DNA reads TGTGCCAGCAGTTACATAGCGGGAGAAGGCGATGAGCAGTTCTTC.

This clone was seen just once. The gene calls are TRBV19 and TRBJ2-3; possibly TRBD1 for D (5 bases). The V and J ends lost 6 bases and 5 bases respectively, with 9 bases between them. Germline V gene sequence: CDR1 LNHDA, CDR2 SQIVND (reference sequence). The CDR3 consists of 12 residues. The CDR3 DNA is TGTGCCAGTAGCGAGACAGTAGATACGCAGTATTTT. Its translation is CASSETVDTQYF. Variable domain in full (rest from reference TRBV19 and TRBJ2-3): DGGITQSPKYLFRKEGQNVTLSCEQNLNHDAMYWYRQDPGQGLRLIYYSQIVNDFQKGDIAEGYSVSREKKESFPLTVTSAQKNPTAFYLCASSETVDTQYFGPGTRLTVL.